The source of this T cell receptor (beta chain) is a study of blood T cell repertoires in COVID-19. The wider study: T cells, B-cell-depleted T cells, or PBMCs supplied cDNA or gDNA.

This study enrolled people aged roughly 18 to 89 from roughly 24 US geographic areas. Participants reported their clinical history, and cohort assignment relied on those reports. As processed by the authors: Quantification of nucleated cells was approximated via reference gene primer amplification. TCRdb's table, derived via immunoSEQ multiplex PCR, lists solely in-frame clones and lacks some. From that table come the V and J calls and clone size; the DNA was used to work out D and trimming. The sample shows 200,000 or so clones, approximately 88% of them seen only once. This CDR3 has 15 residues. The V end was cut by 6 bases, the J end by 2 bases, with 15 bases between. From germline, CDR1 is SNHLY and CDR2 FYNNEI.

This sequence originates from a woman aged 40-49 years with acute COVID-19. The chain is built from TRBV2 and TRBJ2-3, with unresolved D. The sequenced material came from PBMCs or T cells enriched from blood (not recorded which). The CDR3 loop is CASRRAFALTDTQYF. The CDR3 coding sequence is TGTGCCAGCAGAAGAGCGTTTGCACTCACAGATACGCAGTATTTT.